The clone carrying this T cell receptor (beta chain) has a handful of counts. The antigen remains undetermined. Since all of the isolated RNA was reverse transcribed, expressed TCRB transcripts were what got sequenced. Produced via immunoSEQ multiplex PCR; TCRdb's table is partial and in-frame only. Counted here are about 220,000 clones, 9.5% to 13% occurring once; the ten biggest clones make up 1% to 1.5%. This record belongs to a study of beta chain features in type 1 diabetes. Study results and caveats: A definitive answer on HLA type influencing TCRB rearrangement was not reached here. Across patients, naive, central memory and Treg TCRB repertoires exhibited apparently greater similarity than was observed across healthy donors. Among type 1 diabetes patients, VDJ junctions had fewer insertions and more deletions.

V shed 6 bases and J shed 6 bases, with 21 bases lying between them. The CDR3 is 14 residues long. CDR1 and CDR2 (germline): SQVTM, ANQGSEA. Sequencing was done on a sample of central memory CD4+ T cells from blood. V gene TRBV29-1 combines with J gene TRBJ2-7; tentatively, D is TRBD2 (6 bases). The TCR comes from a man aged 18 to 30 in good health. The CDR3 DNA reads as TGCAGCGTCCTACGGTGGGACTCCCCGATCGAGCAGTACTTC. Translated, it gives CSVLRWDSPIEQYF.